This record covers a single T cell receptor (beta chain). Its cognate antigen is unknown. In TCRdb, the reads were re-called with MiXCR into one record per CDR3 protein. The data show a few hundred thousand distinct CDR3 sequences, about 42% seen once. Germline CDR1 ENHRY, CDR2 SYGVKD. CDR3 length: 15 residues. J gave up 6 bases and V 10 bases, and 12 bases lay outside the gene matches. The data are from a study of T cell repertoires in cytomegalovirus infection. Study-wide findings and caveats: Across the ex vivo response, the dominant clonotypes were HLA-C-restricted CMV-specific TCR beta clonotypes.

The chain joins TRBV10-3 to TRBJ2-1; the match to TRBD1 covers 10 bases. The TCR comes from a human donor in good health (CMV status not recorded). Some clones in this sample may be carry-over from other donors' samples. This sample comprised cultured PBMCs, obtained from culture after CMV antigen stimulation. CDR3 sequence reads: CATRSGTGESNEQFF. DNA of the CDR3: TGTGCCACACGCTCCGGGACAGGGGAATCCAATGAGCAGTTCTTC.